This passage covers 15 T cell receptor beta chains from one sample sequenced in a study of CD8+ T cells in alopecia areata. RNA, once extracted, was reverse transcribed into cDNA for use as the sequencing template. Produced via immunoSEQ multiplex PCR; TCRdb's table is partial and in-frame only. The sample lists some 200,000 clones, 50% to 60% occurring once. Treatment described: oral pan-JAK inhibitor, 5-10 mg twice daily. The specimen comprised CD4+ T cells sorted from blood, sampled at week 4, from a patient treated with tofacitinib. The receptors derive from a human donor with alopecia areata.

CDR3 residues: CASSDRAGGYTF. CDR3 sequence (DNA): TGTGCCAGCAGTGACAGGGCTGGCGGCTACACCTTC. This chain connects TRBV2 to TRBJ1-2, with D perhaps TRBD1 (5 bases). The length of the CDR3 is 12 residues. Between the trimmed V and J ends, which lost 3 bases and 8 bases, there was a span of 10 bases. Germline CDR1 is SNHLY and CDR2 is FYNNEI.

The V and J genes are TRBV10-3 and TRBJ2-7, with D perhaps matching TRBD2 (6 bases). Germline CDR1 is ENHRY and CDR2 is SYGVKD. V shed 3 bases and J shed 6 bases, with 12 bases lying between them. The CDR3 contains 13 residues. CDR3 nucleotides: TGTGCCATCAGTGACGCGGGACGAGGCGAGCAGTACTTC. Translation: CAISDAGRGEQYF.

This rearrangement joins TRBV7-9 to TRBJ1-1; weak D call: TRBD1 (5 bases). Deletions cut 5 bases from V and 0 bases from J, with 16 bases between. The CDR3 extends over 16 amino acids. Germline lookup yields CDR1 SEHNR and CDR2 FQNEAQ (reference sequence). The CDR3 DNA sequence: TGTGCCAGCAGCCGAGCTTCGACAGAAATGAACACTGAAGCTTTCTTT. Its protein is CASSRASTEMNTEAFF.

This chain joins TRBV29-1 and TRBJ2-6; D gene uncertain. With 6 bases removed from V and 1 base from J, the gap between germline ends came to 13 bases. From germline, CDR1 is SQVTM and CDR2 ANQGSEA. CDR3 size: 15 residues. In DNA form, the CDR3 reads TGCAGCGTCGCCCCAAGGCTTTCTGGGGCCAACGTCCTGACTTTC. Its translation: CSVAPRLSGANVLTF.

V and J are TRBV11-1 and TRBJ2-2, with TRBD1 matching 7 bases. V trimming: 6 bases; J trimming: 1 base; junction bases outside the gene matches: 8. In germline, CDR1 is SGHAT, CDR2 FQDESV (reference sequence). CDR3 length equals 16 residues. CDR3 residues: CASRAPDRVNTGELFF. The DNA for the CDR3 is TGTGCCAGCAGAGCGCCAGACAGGGTGAACACCGGGGAGCTGTTTTTT.

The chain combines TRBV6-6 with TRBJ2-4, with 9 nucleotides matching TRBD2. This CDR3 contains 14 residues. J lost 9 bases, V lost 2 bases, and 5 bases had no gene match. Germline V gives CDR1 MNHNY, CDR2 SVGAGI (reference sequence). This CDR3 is CASSYARGGSIQYF. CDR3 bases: TGTGCCAGCAGTTACGCGCGGGGGGGGAGCATTCAGTACTTC.

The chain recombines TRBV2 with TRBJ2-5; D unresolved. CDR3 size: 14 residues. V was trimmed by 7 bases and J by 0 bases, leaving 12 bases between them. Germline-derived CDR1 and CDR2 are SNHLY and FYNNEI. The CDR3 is CASTLSMYQETQYF. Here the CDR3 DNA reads TGTGCCAGCACGCTGAGTATGTACCAAGAGACCCAGTACTTC.

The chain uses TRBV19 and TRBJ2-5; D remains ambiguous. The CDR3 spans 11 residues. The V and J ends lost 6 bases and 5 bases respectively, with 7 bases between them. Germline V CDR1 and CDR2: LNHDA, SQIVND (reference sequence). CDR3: CASSPGETQYF. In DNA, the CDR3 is TGTGCCAGTAGCCCCGGGGAGACCCAGTACTTC.

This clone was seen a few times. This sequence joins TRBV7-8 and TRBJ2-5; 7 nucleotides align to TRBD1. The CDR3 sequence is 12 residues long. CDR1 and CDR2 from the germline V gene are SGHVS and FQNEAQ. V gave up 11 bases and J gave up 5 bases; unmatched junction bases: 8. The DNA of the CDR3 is TGTGCCGACAAAGGGGGCGCGGAGACCCAGTACTTC. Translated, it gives CADKGGAETQYF.

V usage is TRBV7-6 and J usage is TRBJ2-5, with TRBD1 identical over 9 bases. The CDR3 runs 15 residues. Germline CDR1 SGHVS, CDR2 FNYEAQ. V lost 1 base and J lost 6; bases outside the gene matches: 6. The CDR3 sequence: CASSLGLGQGQTQYF. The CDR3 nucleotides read TGTGCCAGCAGCTTAGGGTTGGGACAGGGCCAGACCCAGTACTTC.

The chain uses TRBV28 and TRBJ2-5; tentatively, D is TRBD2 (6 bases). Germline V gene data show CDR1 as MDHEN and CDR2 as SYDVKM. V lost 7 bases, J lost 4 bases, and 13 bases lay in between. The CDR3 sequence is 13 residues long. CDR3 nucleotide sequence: TGTGCCAGCAACCGAGCGGGCGGAGAGACCCAGTACTTC. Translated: CASNRAGGETQYF.

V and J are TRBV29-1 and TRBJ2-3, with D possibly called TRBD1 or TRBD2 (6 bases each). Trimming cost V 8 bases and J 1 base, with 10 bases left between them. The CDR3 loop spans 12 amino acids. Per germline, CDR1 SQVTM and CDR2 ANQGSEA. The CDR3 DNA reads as TGCAGCCACGGGGGCGGCACAGATACGCAGTATTTT. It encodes CSHGGGTDTQYF.

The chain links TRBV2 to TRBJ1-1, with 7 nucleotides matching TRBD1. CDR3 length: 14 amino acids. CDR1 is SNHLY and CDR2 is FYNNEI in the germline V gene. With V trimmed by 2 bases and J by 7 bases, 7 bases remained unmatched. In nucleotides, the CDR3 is TGTGCCAGCAGTGAAATTAGGGGGCAACTTGAAGCTTTCTTT. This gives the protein CASSEIRGQLEAFF.

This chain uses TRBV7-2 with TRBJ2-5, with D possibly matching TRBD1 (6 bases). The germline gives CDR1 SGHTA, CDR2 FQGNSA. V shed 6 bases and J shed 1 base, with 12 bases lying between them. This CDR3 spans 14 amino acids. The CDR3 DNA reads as TGTGCCAGCAGGACGAGACAGGTCCAAGAGACCCAGTACTTC. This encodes CASRTRQVQETQYF.

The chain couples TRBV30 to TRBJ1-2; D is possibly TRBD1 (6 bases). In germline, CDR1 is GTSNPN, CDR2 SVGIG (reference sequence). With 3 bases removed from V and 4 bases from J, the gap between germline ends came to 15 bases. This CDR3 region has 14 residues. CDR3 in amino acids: CAWSADRGLYGYTF. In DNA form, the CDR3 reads TGTGCCTGGAGCGCGGACAGAGGCCTCTATGGCTACACCTTC.